The 27 T cell receptor beta chains listed next were all sequenced from one sample in a study of blood T cell repertoires in COVID-19. Sequenced by immunoSEQ multiplex PCR; TCRdb stores in-frame clones only, minus some. The data show approximately 150,000 clones, 80% to 90% seen once. What was sequenced was peripheral blood. These receptors came from a man younger than 35 with COVID-19, enrolled during active disease.

J is TRBJ2-3 and V is TRBV5-4; weak D call: TRBD2 (6 bases). Germline lookup yields CDR1 SGHNT and CDR2 YYREEE (reference sequence). The V and J ends lost 3 bases and 4 bases respectively, with 21 bases between them. The CDR3 sequence is 17 residues long. CDR3 region: CASSSRIGRGRADTQYF. CDR3 bases: TGTGCCAGCAGCTCGAGGATAGGGCGGGGTAGGGCAGATACGCAGTATTTT.

The V and J genes are TRBV6-2 or TRBV6-3 and TRBJ2-3; D is uncertain. Germline CDR1 reads MNHEY; CDR2 reads SVGEGT. This CDR3 spans 17 amino acids. The ends were cut back, 0 bases at V and 0 bases at J, with 13 bases in the middle. The CDR3 is CASSYSSIAASTDTQYF. The CDR3 DNA reads as TGTGCCAGCAGTTACTCGAGTATAGCAGCTAGCACAGATACGCAGTATTTT.

The V call is TRBV11-3, the J call TRBJ1-1; 8 bases agree with TRBD1. The ends lost 4 bases at V and 5 bases at J; junction bases unmatched: 6. Germline CDR1 reads SGHNT; CDR2 reads YENEEA. The CDR3 loop spans 14 amino acids. The CDR3 sequence: CASSSQGAGTEAFF. CDR3 nucleotides: TGTGCCAGCAGCTCCCAGGGGGCCGGGACTGAAGCTTTCTTT.

The V and J genes are TRBV4-1 and TRBJ1-2, with D uncertain. Germline V lookup: CDR1 MGHRA, CDR2 YSYEKL. The CDR3 has 17 amino acids. Trimming left V 2 bases short and J 0 bases short, with 16 bases between. CDR3 amino acids: CASSQLSGRKANYGYTF. CDR3 in DNA: TGCGCCAGCAGCCAATTGTCTGGGAGAAAAGCTAACTATGGCTACACCTTC.

V and J are TRBV7-2 and TRBJ2-2, with TRBD2 matching over 9 bases. Trimming at V came to 5 bases and at J to 6 bases, leaving 10 bases not matched to a gene. The length of the CDR3 is 16 residues. Germline CDR1 and CDR2: SGHTA and FQGNSA. The CDR3 region has the DNA TGTGCCAGCAGCCCCCCGGGACTAGCTTTTGCCGGGGAGCTGTTTTTT. Its translation is CASSPPGLAFAGELFF.

This chain uses TRBV5-5 with TRBJ2-7, with D perhaps TRBD1 (6 bases). Deletions cut 3 bases from V and 7 bases from J, with 11 bases between. Germline CDR1 SGHKS, CDR2 YYEKEE (reference sequence). The CDR3 is 12 residues long. The CDR3 DNA sequence: TGTGCCAGCAGCTACTCAGGGGAAGAGCAGTACTTC. Protein sequence: CASSYSGEEQYF.

V is TRBV7-2 and J is TRBJ2-3, with 8 bases lining up with TRBD1. Per the germline V gene, CDR1 is SGHTA and CDR2 is FQGNSA. The ends lost 5 bases at V and 2 bases at J; junction bases unmatched: 6. The CDR3 contains 15 residues. The CDR3 sequence is CASSPDRGHTDTQYF. CDR3 nucleotide sequence: TGTGCCAGCAGCCCCGACAGGGGACACACAGATACGCAGTATTTT.

The chain employs TRBV4-2 and TRBJ1-1; TRBD1 might be the D (6 bases). Looked up from germline, CDR1 is LGHNA and CDR2 is YNFKEQ. The CDR3 consists of 16 residues. V dropped 1 base and J dropped 0 bases, with 12 bases sitting between them. CDR3 sequence (DNA): TGTGCCAGCAGCCAAGCTCCACAGGGACTGAACACTGAAGCTTTCTTT. This translates into CASSQAPQGLNTEAFF.

This chain joins TRBV19 and TRBJ2-7; 10 positions agree with TRBD2. Germline V gene lookup returns CDR1 LNHDA and CDR2 SQIVND (reference sequence). With 5 bases clipped from V and 5 bases from J, the junction kept 9 bases outside the gene matches. The CDR3 loop spans 15 amino acids. The CDR3 bases are TGTGCCAGTAGTCCCGCCTCTAGCGGGAGACACGAGCAGTACTTC. This translates into CASSPASSGRHEQYF. Together with reference TRBV19 and TRBJ2-7, the CDR3 gives the full variable domain: DGGITQSPKYLFRKEGQNVTLSCEQNLNHDAMYWYRQDPGQGLRLIYYSQIVNDFQKGDIAEGYSVSREKKESFPLTVTSAQKNPTAFYLCASSPASSGRHEQYFGPGTRLTVT.

The J gene is TRBJ1-2, the V gene TRBV7-2; D is possibly TRBD1 (5 bases). The CDR3 has 12 residues. Germline V gives CDR1 SGHTA, CDR2 FQGNSA. V shed 3 bases and J shed 8 bases, with 10 bases lying between them. The CDR3 DNA reads as TGTGCCAGCAGCTTTTTGGGGCGGGGCTACACCTTC. It is translated as CASSFLGRGYTF.

The V gene is TRBV9, the J gene TRBJ2-1, with 9 positions matching TRBD2. Germline loops: CDR1 SGDLS, CDR2 YYNGEE. There are 16 residues in the CDR3. The V and J ends lost 4 bases and 3 bases, in that order; junction bases with no gene match: 8. CDR3 DNA sequence: TGTGCCAGCAGCCCCCCCGCTAGCGGGAACTACAATGAGCAGTTCTTC. This encodes CASSPPASGNYNEQFF.

In regard to this clone: Sequence at one end of the junction differs from germline and may be a read error. This chain links TRBV7-7 with TRBJ2-5; 11 nucleotides agree with TRBD1. The CDR3 runs 15 residues. Germline lookup yields CDR1 SSHAT and CDR2 FNYEAQ (reference sequence). Here the CDR3 DNA reads TGTGCTAGCAGCTTAGGGGACAGGGGGTTGGAGACCCAGTACTTC. It translates to CASSLGDRGLETQYF.

J is TRBJ1-1 and V is TRBV7-8; unclear D gene. In germline, CDR1 is SGHVS, CDR2 FQNEAQ. The CDR3 runs to 13 residues. V was clipped by 3 bases and J by 2 bases, with 7 bases between them. As DNA, the CDR3 is TGTGCCAGCAGCTTGTCAGGAAACACTGAAGCTTTCTTT. Residues: CASSLSGNTEAFF.

The chain employs TRBV7-2 and TRBJ1-2; a weak D match, TRBD1 (5 bases). The length of the CDR3 is 13 residues. Trimming stripped 10 bases from V and 7 bases from J, with 19 bases between. Germline V lookup: CDR1 SGHTA, CDR2 FQGNSA. DNA for the CDR3: TGTGCCATCAACCGGGGGGGGATGGGTGGCTACACCTTC. Protein sequence: CAINRGGMGGYTF.

The chain has TRBV4-2 and TRBJ2-3; 9 bases line up with TRBD1. The CDR3 has 15 residues. The germline V gene encodes CDR1 LGHNA and CDR2 YNFKEQ. The V segment lost 3 bases and the J segment 4 bases; nucleotides outside the gene matches: 5. As DNA, the CDR3 is TGTGCCAGCAGCCAGCCGGGACAGGGTTCAGATACGCAGTATTTT. It encodes CASSQPGQGSDTQYF.

The chain combines TRBV28 with TRBJ2-1; no clear D gene. Per the germline V gene, CDR1 is MDHEN and CDR2 is SYDVKM. The CDR3 sequence is 11 residues long. Trimming took off 4 bases at V and 7 bases at J, with 5 bases between the two ends. The CDR3 reads CASSSQNEQFF. The CDR3 DNA sequence: TGTGCCAGCAGTTCACAAAATGAGCAGTTCTTC.

V usage is TRBV4-1 and J usage is TRBJ2-7; D is perhaps TRBD1 (5 bases). This CDR3 is built from 14 residues. CDR1 and CDR2 (germline): MGHRA, YSYEKL. Trimming took 6 bases from V and 0 from J, leaving 12 bases between them. DNA of the CDR3: TGCGCCAGCAGTCAGACAGCCCACTCCTACGAGCAGTACTTC. Protein sequence: CASSQTAHSYEQYF.

The chain uses TRBV27 and TRBJ2-3; tentatively, D is TRBD2 (5 bases). The CDR3 spans 14 residues. Between the trimmed V and J ends, which lost 4 bases and 6 bases, there was a span of 14 bases. The germline V gene has CDR1 MNHEY and CDR2 SMNVEV (reference sequence). This CDR3 is CASSSNSRGDTQYF. The CDR3 coding sequence is TGTGCCAGCAGTTCAAACTCCCGCGGGGATACGCAGTATTTT.

The J gene is TRBJ2-7, the V gene TRBV5-8; no reliable D call. The V and J ends lost 0 bases and 5 bases respectively, with 15 bases between them. The CDR3 consists of 15 residues. Germline V CDR1 and CDR2: SGHTS, YDEGEE. The DNA for the CDR3 is TGTGCCAGCAGCTTGGGTGACACGGCCCTCCACGAGCAGTACTTC. Its protein product is CASSLGDTALHEQYF.

The chain joins TRBV25-1 to TRBJ1-2; D gene unclear. CDR1 is MGHDK, CDR2 SYGVNS, per germline. Trimming took 3 bases from V and 0 from J, leaving 8 bases between them. The CDR3 has 14 residues. The CDR3 region has the DNA TGTGCCAGCAGTGATGCGGGAGCTAACTATGGCTACACCTTC. Translating gives CASSDAGANYGYTF.

A remark on this clone: One end of the junction does not line up with germline, which may come from a read error. The chain carries TRBV7-7 and TRBJ2-1, with D hard to call. Germline CDR1 reads SSHAT; CDR2 reads FNYEAQ (reference sequence). This CDR3 has 13 amino acids. The DNA of the CDR3 is TGTGCTAGCAGCTCGAGTCCCTACAATGAGCAGTTCTTC. It is translated as CASSSSPYNEQFF.

This sequence joins TRBV29-1 and TRBJ1-3; D is perhaps TRBD1 (5 bases). Deletions cut 6 bases from V and 3 bases from J, with 12 bases between. Germline V gives CDR1 SQVTM, CDR2 ANQGSEA. The CDR3 is 13 amino acids. CDR3 loop: CSVGPGGGNTIYF. The CDR3 coding sequence is TGCAGCGTGGGTCCGGGGGGTGGAAACACCATATATTTT.

The chain recombines TRBV19 with TRBJ1-4, with D hard to call. The germline CDR1 and CDR2 sequences are LNHDA and SQIVND (reference sequence). V lost 4 bases, J lost 7 bases, and 10 bases lay in between. CDR3 length: 13 amino acids. In DNA form, the CDR3 reads TGTGCCAGTAGTAATGGACTGGTTGAAAAACTGTTTTTT. Protein product: CASSNGLVEKLFF.

The chain recombines TRBV7-8 with TRBJ2-6; 15 bases match TRBD2. The junction had 11 bases not matched to a gene; V was cut back by 4 bases and J by 4 bases. The CDR3 extends over 20 amino acids. Per the germline V gene, CDR1 is SGHVS and CDR2 is FQNEAQ. CDR3 residues: CASSSPGLAGGWSGANVLTF. DNA for the CDR3: TGTGCCAGCAGCTCGCCCGGACTAGCGGGAGGGTGGTCCGGGGCCAACGTCCTGACTTTC.

CDR3 sequence (DNA): TGTGCCAGCAGTGTCCTTGGTGGCGGCCAAGAGACCCAGTACTTC. Translated, it gives CASSVLGGGQETQYF. V gene TRBV2 combines with J gene TRBJ2-5, with D unclear. V lost 4 bases to trimming and J lost 1 base, with 13 bases between them. The CDR3 is made up of 15 amino acids. The germline V gene encodes CDR1 SNHLY and CDR2 FYNNEI.

The chain has TRBV3-1 (or the pseudogene TRBV3-2) and TRBJ1-2; D perhaps matches TRBD1 (5 bases). CDR3 length: 14 residues. CDR1 is LGHDT, CDR2 YNNKEL, per germline (reference sequence). Trimming took 6 bases from V and 7 from J, leaving 18 bases between them. The chain's CDR3 is CASRSRAPMGGYTF. CDR3 DNA: TGTGCCAGCAGGAGCAGGGCGCCTATGGGTGGCTACACCTTC.

This chain connects TRBV6-2 or TRBV6-3 to TRBJ1-1; 7 bases agree with TRBD1. This CDR3 contains 16 residues. V lost 5 bases to trimming and J lost 3 bases; unmatched junction nucleotides: 12. The germline V gene has CDR1 MNHEY and CDR2 SVGEGT. The CDR3 reads CASSPSRGFRYTEAFF. The CDR3 DNA follows: TGTGCCAGCAGTCCGTCCAGGGGGTTCAGGTACACTGAAGCTTTCTTT.